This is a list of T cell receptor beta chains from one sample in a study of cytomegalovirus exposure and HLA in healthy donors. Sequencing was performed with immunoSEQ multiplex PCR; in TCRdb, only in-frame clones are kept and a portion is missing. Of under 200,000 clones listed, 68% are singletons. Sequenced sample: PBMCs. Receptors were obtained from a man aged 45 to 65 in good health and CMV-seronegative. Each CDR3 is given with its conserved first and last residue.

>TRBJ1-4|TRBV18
CASSLDFSLGEKLFF
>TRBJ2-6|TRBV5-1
CASSPHDGARPGANVLTF
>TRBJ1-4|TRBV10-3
CAIHFYGTTNEKLFF
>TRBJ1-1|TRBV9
CASSVGGARVAEAFF
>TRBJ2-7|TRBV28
CASTRTQGSSYEQYF
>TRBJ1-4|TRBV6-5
CASSQQTALVEKLFF
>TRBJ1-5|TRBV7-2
CASSLQGMSNQPQHF
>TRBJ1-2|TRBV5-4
CASSHIQGAGYGYTF
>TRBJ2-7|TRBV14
CASSQVRYEQYF
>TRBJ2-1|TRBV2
CASSAGGETKFF
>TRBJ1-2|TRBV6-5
CASTQGALDNYGYTF
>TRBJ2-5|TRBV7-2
CASSLWDQGQETQYF
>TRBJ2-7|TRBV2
CASSQGPLAGFIYEQYF
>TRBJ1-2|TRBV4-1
CASSPQIADRVGGYTF
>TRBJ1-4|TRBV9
CASSVDRGLNEKLFF